This TCR beta chain was identified in a study of T cell clones after liver transplantation (dated by TCRdb to the late 2010s). In terms of the full investigation: The samples were obtained from ITN030ST, a randomized trial that attempted immunosuppression withdrawal within 2 years after liver transplantation. Donor-reactive T cell clones were identified by TCRbeta sequencing following a pre-transplant mixed lymphocyte reaction and were subsequently tracked in post-transplant blood. Blood samples were taken pre-transplant, pre-randomization before withdrawal, and post-randomization after full withdrawal or failed withdrawal. Three of the eight recipients were HCV-positive; the others were transplanted for non-autoimmune, non-viral indications. The study cohort included 8 liver transplant recipients, of whom 3 were classified as tolerant and 5 as non-tolerant. Third party-reactive TCRbeta sequences were also identified from pre-transplant MLRs to serve as an antigen-independent comparator for donor-reactive sequences. No induction therapy was given to the subjects, and standard immunosuppression was administered until randomization at 12-24 months post-transplant. Tolerance meant complete immunosuppression withdrawal for at least one year without liver enzymes rising beyond twice the upper limit of normal. Paper-wide results and their limitations: In 5 of 8 subjects, circulating donor-reactive CD4 TCRbeta sequences decreased significantly after transplant, regardless of tolerance or HCV status. Since no allograft tissue specimens were available, donor-reactive T cells may have migrated into the graft instead of being deleted. Because of small, heterogeneous patient numbers and non-standardized post-transplant time points, the conclusions were only preliminary. A greater decline was seen for donor-reactive sequences than for third party-reactive sequences, suggesting partial antigen-specific deletion unrelated to withdrawal success. In two subjects, low numbers of available donor cells limited the measurable donor-reactive repertoire. When repertoire turnover was accounted for, significantly reduced detection of donor-reactive sequences was found in 7 of 8 subjects for CD4 and in 8 of 8 subjects for CD8.

The junction shows trimming of 4 bases on V and 4 bases on J, plus 17 bases between the germline ends. In the germline V gene (reference sequence), CDR1 corresponds to GTSNPN and CDR2 to SVGIG. The CDR3 measures 15 amino acids from cysteine to phenylalanine. CDR3 DNA only is kept here, 45 bases in frame from base 1. A single count supports this clone. Its antigen target is currently unknown. Base qualities are missing; no much larger clone stands one base away. Frozen genomic DNA underwent high-throughput TCRbeta CDR3 sequencing by immunoSEQ, including PCR amplification, mapping, bias correction and internal controls. The authors processed their data as follows. Only productive rearrangements were retained, with each unique TCRbeta sequence defined by its CDR3 nucleotide sequence together with its V and J gene. A sequence counted as donor-reactive only if the sequence showed at least 5-fold expansion in CFSE-low cells compared with unstimulated pre-transplant cells and had a frequency of at least 0.01%. To ensure at least 90% detection power, minimum frequency thresholds were set for each subject based on that subject's lowest-template unstimulated sample. Jensen-Shannon divergence between the top 1000 TCRbeta sequences post-transplant and pre-transplant was used to measure repertoire turnover. Two-sided Fisher's exact tests were used to test for changes in the detection of donor-reactive sequences. TCRdb mirrors the immuneACCESS table, restricted to in-frame sequences. Some clones are absent from its copies; in checked studies, under half trace to an unresolved V gene, and the reason for the others is unknown. That table is the source of V, J and clone size, and D and trimming were worked out from the DNA. The sample records 20,000 to 25,000 clones, 85% to 95% of which are singletons. Around a quarter of the sample is taken by the ten largest.

Thawed unstimulated PBMCs were stained for CD3, CD4 and CD8 and FACS-sorted into CD3+CD4+ and CD3+CD8+ populations. Each of the 8 studied subjects was randomized to immunosuppression withdrawal. The Qiagen DNeasy Blood and Tissue Kit was used for isolation of genomic DNA. The clonotype was recovered from a human patient who received a liver transplant. Following transplantation, T cells from the graft donor may be among those present. Rearrangement joined TRBV30 to TRBJ1-5; TRBD1 is perhaps the D gene, given 5 matching bases. Sequencing was performed on CD8+ T cells from blood, taken less than 28 months after liver transplant. The CDR3 reads CAWNIGATSNQPQHF. In nucleotide form, the sequence is TGTGCCTGGAATATCGGGGCAACTTCAAATCAGCCCCAGCATTTT.